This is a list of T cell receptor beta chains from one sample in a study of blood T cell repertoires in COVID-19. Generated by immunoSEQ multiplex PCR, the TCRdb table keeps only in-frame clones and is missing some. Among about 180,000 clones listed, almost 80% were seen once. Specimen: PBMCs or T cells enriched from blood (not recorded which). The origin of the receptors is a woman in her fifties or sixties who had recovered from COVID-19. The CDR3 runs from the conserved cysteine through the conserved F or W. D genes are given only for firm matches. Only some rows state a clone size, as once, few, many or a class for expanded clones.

DNA: TGCAGCGCCCGCCAACAGGGGAGTCAGGAAAAACTGTTTTTT
CDR3: CSARQQGSQEKLFF
J: TRBJ1-4
D: TRBD1
size: NA
V: TRBV29-1

DNA: TGTGCCAGCAGTTCGTCGGGAGAAAGGGCAGAGACCCAGTACTTC
CDR3: CASSSSGERAETQYF
J: TRBJ2-5
D: NA
size: NA
V: TRBV28

DNA: TGTGCCAGCGCAAATGGGGAGTCCTACGAGCAGTACTTC
CDR3: CASANGESYEQYF
J: TRBJ2-7
D: NA
size: NA
V: TRBV28

DNA: TGCGCCAGCAGCCAAGGGTCCGCGGCCACTGAAGCTTTCTTT
CDR3: CASSQGSAATEAFF
J: TRBJ1-1
D: NA
size: NA
V: TRBV4-1

DNA: TGTGCCATCAGCGGGATAGGGTCCTACGAGCAGTACTTC
CDR3: CAISGIGSYEQYF
J: TRBJ2-7
D: NA
size: NA
V: TRBV10-3

DNA: TGTGCCAGCAGCTTAGCGTTTAGGGGCGAGCAGTTCTTC
CDR3: CASSLAFRGEQFF
J: TRBJ2-1
D: NA
size: NA
V: TRBV7-8

DNA: TGTGCCAGCAACCCCATCTCCCGGGGGAACGAGCAGTACTTC
CDR3: CASNPISRGNEQYF
J: TRBJ2-7
D: NA
size: NA
V: TRBV6-2/TRBV6-3

DNA: TGTGCCACCAGCAGAGACGGGAGGGCCTCCTCTGGGGCCAACGTCCTGACTTTC
CDR3: CATSRDGRASSGANVLTF
J: TRBJ2-6
D: TRBD2
size: NA
V: TRBV15

DNA: TGTGCCAGCAGCCAAGAAAATGTACTCGGGAGGGCCTACACCTACGAGCAGTACTTC
CDR3: CASSQENVLGRAYTYEQYF
J: TRBJ2-7
D: TRBD2
size: NA
V: TRBV14

DNA: TGTGCCAGCTCACCTGACAGGGACACTGAAGCTTTCTTT
CDR3: CASSPDRDTEAFF
J: TRBJ1-1
D: TRBD1
size: NA
V: TRBV18

DNA: TGTGCCACGACCCAGGGACAGACTGAAGCTTTCTTT
CDR3: CATTQGQTEAFF
J: TRBJ1-1
D: TRBD1
size: NA
V: TRBV11-2

DNA: TGTGCCAGCAAGGACAGGGGGCAGCCCCAGCATTTT
CDR3: CASKDRGQPQHF
J: TRBJ1-5
D: TRBD1
size: NA
V: TRBV27

DNA: TGTGCCAGCAGCTTAACCACCGGGACTAGCGGGGGGGATTACAATGAGCAGTTCTTC
CDR3: CASSLTTGTSGGDYNEQFF
J: TRBJ2-1
D: TRBD2
size: NA
V: TRBV7-3

DNA: TGTGCCAGCGATAGTCCCTATAATGAAAAACTGTTTTTT
CDR3: CASDSPYNEKLFF
J: TRBJ1-4
D: NA
size: NA
V: TRBV12-3/TRBV12-4

DNA: TGTGCCTGGAGTGTTCCAATCGGACGTTGGGACAGGGGTTTATACGAGCAGTACTTC
CDR3: CAWSVPIGRWDRGLYEQYF
J: TRBJ2-7
D: TRBD1
size: NA
V: TRBV30

DNA: TGCGCCAGCAGTGCAACAGGGGGCTTAGCAGAGACCCAGTACTTC
CDR3: CASSATGGLAETQYF
J: TRBJ2-5
D: TRBD1
size: once
V: TRBV10-1

DNA: TGTGCCAGCTCACCCCGCCCCGGGGAGACCCAGTACTTC
CDR3: CASSPRPGETQYF
J: TRBJ2-5
D: NA
size: NA
V: TRBV18

DNA: TGCGCCAGCAGCCAAGAAGGCGGCGGGAGGGGGACAGATACGCAGTATTTT
CDR3: CASSQEGGGRGTDTQYF
J: TRBJ2-3
D: TRBD2
size: NA
V: TRBV4-1

DNA: TGTGCCAGCAGTTTCCACAGGGGTAAGCATTTT
CDR3: CASSFHRGKHF
J: TRBJ1-5
D: TRBD1
size: NA
V: TRBV28

DNA: TGCGCCAGCAGTCCCAGGACAGGGCGAACCGTATACGAGCAGTACTTC
CDR3: CASSPRTGRTVYEQYF
J: TRBJ2-7
D: TRBD1
size: once
V: TRBV23-1

DNA: TGTGCCAGCAGCTCGAAGCGGGAGTGGGCCTACAATGAGCAGTTCTTC
CDR3: CASSSKREWAYNEQFF
J: TRBJ2-1
D: TRBD2
size: NA
V: TRBV5-4

DNA: TGTGCCAGCAGTTACCCGGCGGGAGTGTCCTACGAGCAGTACTTC
CDR3: CASSYPAGVSYEQYF
J: TRBJ2-7
D: TRBD2
size: once
V: TRBV6-2/TRBV6-3

DNA: TGTGCCAGCAGTGATTTCCGCGGGCTTGTGGGCAACGAGCAGTACTTC
CDR3: CASSDFRGLVGNEQYF
J: TRBJ2-7
D: NA
size: NA
V: TRBV6-1

DNA: TGTGCCAGCATGCAGTGGCAGGGGACTAAGAACTATGGCTACACCTTC
CDR3: CASMQWQGTKNYGYTF
J: TRBJ1-2
D: NA
size: NA
V: TRBV28

DNA: TGTGCCAGCAGCTTAGGGCGGGGGTCCTACAATGAGCAGTTCTTC
CDR3: CASSLGRGSYNEQFF
J: TRBJ2-1
D: TRBD2
size: NA
V: TRBV11-2

DNA: TGTGCCATACTAGCGGGGCTACCCAAATACATCAATGAGCAGTTCTTC
CDR3: CAILAGLPKYINEQFF
J: TRBJ2-1
D: TRBD2
size: once
V: TRBV19

DNA: TGTGCCAGCAGTGACGGGCCTGGGGGACAGGGGGCTGAAGCTTTCTTT
CDR3: CASSDGPGGQGAEAFF
J: TRBJ1-1
D: TRBD1
size: NA
V: TRBV6-1

DNA: TGCAGTGCCCCGGTCGGGTCCTACACCTTC
CDR3: CSAPVGSYTF
J: TRBJ1-2
D: NA
size: once
V: TRBV20-1

DNA: TGTGCCAGCAGTCAGGGGATCGGAGCTTTCTTT
CDR3: CASSQGIGAFF
J: TRBJ1-1
D: NA
size: NA
V: TRBV6-5

DNA: TGTGCCAGCCTAAACAGGGGAAGGGGACATCAGCGCTACAATGAGCAGTTCTTC
CDR3: CASLNRGRGHQRYNEQFF
J: TRBJ2-1
D: TRBD1
size: NA
V: TRBV27

DNA: TGTGCCAGCAGCCAAGATGGAAGGGGCTATGGCTACACCTTC
CDR3: CASSQDGRGYGYTF
J: TRBJ1-2
D: NA
size: NA
V: TRBV3-1/TRBV3-2

DNA: TGTGCCAGCAGCTCGGTAGGGACTTCTAGCACAGATACGCAGTATTTT
CDR3: CASSSVGTSSTDTQYF
J: TRBJ2-3
D: NA
size: NA
V: TRBV5-4

DNA: TGTGCCAGCAGTGATCCTGTCACGGGAAACATTCAGTACTTC
CDR3: CASSDPVTGNIQYF
J: TRBJ2-4
D: NA
size: NA
V: TRBV6-1

DNA: TGTGCCATCAGCGACCGGGGACAGGCACCAAATTCACCCCTCCACTTT
CDR3: CAISDRGQAPNSPLHF
J: TRBJ1-6
D: TRBD1
size: once
V: TRBV10-3

DNA: TGCGCCAGCAGCTTGTATTTGGGGGGGGCCGAGGGCTACACCTTC
CDR3: CASSLYLGGAEGYTF
J: TRBJ1-2
D: NA
size: many
V: TRBV5-1

DNA: TGTGCCAGCAGCCAAGAGGGGGGCGGGAGCGGGGAGACCCAGTACTTC
CDR3: CASSQEGGGSGETQYF
J: TRBJ2-5
D: NA
size: NA
V: TRBV4-2

DNA: TGTGCCACCGGACTAGCGACGAGCTCCTACAATGAGCAGTTCTTC
CDR3: CATGLATSSYNEQFF
J: TRBJ2-1
D: TRBD2
size: NA
V: TRBV10-3

DNA: TGTGCCAGCAGTTTAGCAGGGGAAAAACTGTTTTTT
CDR3: CASSLAGEKLFF
J: TRBJ1-4
D: NA
size: NA
V: TRBV28

DNA: TGTGCCAGTAGTAGGCAGGGCGGACAGTTCTCTGGGGCCAACGTCCTGACTTTC
CDR3: CASSRQGGQFSGANVLTF
J: TRBJ2-6
D: NA
size: NA
V: TRBV19

DNA: TGTGCCAGTACCACTTGGGACAGGGCGGGAACCGGGGAGCTGTTTTTT
CDR3: CASTTWDRAGTGELFF
J: TRBJ2-2
D: TRBD1
size: NA
V: TRBV19

DNA: TGTGCCAGCAGTTTAGGTGCTAGCGGGGACACAGATACGCAGTATTTT
CDR3: CASSLGASGDTDTQYF
J: TRBJ2-3
D: TRBD2
size: NA
V: TRBV28

DNA: TGTGCCAGCAGCCGATGGACAGGGGTGGGCACAGATACGCAGTATTTT
CDR3: CASSRWTGVGTDTQYF
J: TRBJ2-3
D: TRBD1
size: NA
V: TRBV14

DNA: TGCGCCAGCAGTTTTGGACAGGTGGGACCCCTCCACTTT
CDR3: CASSFGQVGPLHF
J: TRBJ1-6
D: TRBD1
size: NA
V: TRBV5-1

DNA: TGTGCCAGCTCATCCTTAGCGGGACGGGATGAGCAGTTCTTC
CDR3: CASSSLAGRDEQFF
J: TRBJ2-1
D: TRBD2
size: NA
V: TRBV18

DNA: TGTGCCAGCAGGATCCCGAACAGGTTGCCTAATTCACCCCTCCACTTT
CDR3: CASRIPNRLPNSPLHF
J: TRBJ1-6
D: NA
size: few
V: TRBV28

DNA: TGTGCCGGGAGACAGGGGTTCGAAGATACGCAGTATTTT
CDR3: CAGRQGFEDTQYF
J: TRBJ2-3
D: TRBD1
size: NA
V: TRBV19

DNA: TGCGCCAGCAGCTTGGGAGCGGGAGGGCCGGAGACCCAGTACTTC
CDR3: CASSLGAGGPETQYF
J: TRBJ2-5
D: TRBD2
size: NA
V: TRBV5-1

DNA: TGTGCCAGCACCGATCGCGGGAGCTCCTACAATGAGCAGTTCTTC
CDR3: CASTDRGSSYNEQFF
J: TRBJ2-1
D: TRBD2
size: NA
V: TRBV7-2

DNA: TGTGCCAGCGCCGGCCCCGGGACTATTAATGAAAAACTGTTTTTT
CDR3: CASAGPGTINEKLFF
J: TRBJ1-4
D: NA
size: NA
V: TRBV2

DNA: TGTGCCAGCAGTTACATGGTTAGGAGCACTGAAGCTTTCTTT
CDR3: CASSYMVRSTEAFF
J: TRBJ1-1
D: NA
size: NA
V: TRBV6-5

DNA: TGTGCCATCAGTGATCCCCTTAGACAGGGACGGCACCAGCCCCAGCATTTT
CDR3: CAISDPLRQGRHQPQHF
J: TRBJ1-5
D: TRBD1
size: NA
V: TRBV10-3

DNA: TGTGCCAGCAGTTTATACTACCCCCGGGGGGCGAGAGAAAAGGGGTACGAGCAGTACTTC
CDR3: CASSLYYPRGAREKGYEQYF
J: TRBJ2-7
D: NA
size: NA
V: TRBV27

DNA: TGTGCCAGCTCATCGACAGGGACGGCCTATGGCTACACCTTC
CDR3: CASSSTGTAYGYTF
J: TRBJ1-2
D: TRBD1
size: NA
V: TRBV18

DNA: TGTGCCAGCAGCCCAGGGACAGGGGAGTTCTATGAAAAACTGTTTTTT
CDR3: CASSPGTGEFYEKLFF
J: TRBJ1-4
D: TRBD1
size: NA
V: TRBV7-3

DNA: TGTGCCAGCAGTCCACCGTCCGGGACAGGAATCTTAGATACGCAGTATTTT
CDR3: CASSPPSGTGILDTQYF
J: TRBJ2-3
D: TRBD1
size: NA
V: TRBV28

DNA: TGTGCCAGCAGCTTAGCGACAGGGGGATACGAGCAGTACTTC
CDR3: CASSLATGGYEQYF
J: TRBJ2-7
D: TRBD1
size: NA
V: TRBV7-9

DNA: TGTGCCAGCAGCGTGGACAGGGACACTGAAGCTTTCTTT
CDR3: CASSVDRDTEAFF
J: TRBJ1-1
D: TRBD1
size: NA
V: TRBV7-3